Following are 8 T cell receptor beta chains from one sample sequenced in a study of cytomegalovirus exposure and HLA in healthy donors. PCR involved 60 Vbeta and 13 Jbeta primers. TCRdb's table, derived via immunoSEQ multiplex PCR, lists solely in-frame clones and lacks some. The listing contains about 25,000 clones. What was sequenced was PBMCs. Receptors were obtained from a male donor in good health and CMV-seropositive.

V usage is TRBV7-9 and J usage is TRBJ2-3, with D tentatively TRBD2 (6 bases). This CDR3 is 14 amino acids long. The germline V and J ends were trimmed by 0 bases and 6 bases, with 10 bases remaining between them. Germline CDR1 SEHNR, CDR2 FQNEAQ (reference sequence). CDR3 bases: TGTGCCAGCAGCTTAGCGCAGGCGGGGGATACGCAGTATTTT. This codes for CASSLAQAGDTQYF.

The CDR3 loop reads CASSPGQAREQYF. The CDR3 nucleotides are TGTGCCAGCAGCCCGGGACAGGCTCGGGAGCAGTACTTC. This chain uses TRBV7-9 with TRBJ2-7, with 8 bases identical to TRBD1. The CDR3 consists of 13 residues. Germline CDR1 is SEHNR and CDR2 is FQNEAQ (reference sequence). Losses at the gene ends were 5 bases for V and 7 bases for J; bases not matched to a gene: 7.

The chain employs TRBV5-8 and TRBJ2-5, with 14 bases matching TRBD2. The CDR3 covers 16 residues. V dropped 1 base and J dropped 2; count of bases not matched to a gene: 1. From germline, CDR1 is SGHTS and CDR2 YDEGEE. The CDR3 reads CASSLWTSGGQETQYF. Written as DNA, the CDR3 is TGTGCCAGCAGCTTGTGGACTAGCGGGGGGCAAGAGACCCAGTACTTC.

The chain links TRBV27 to TRBJ2-7; 13 bases agree with TRBD2. The CDR3 has 15 amino acids. CDR1 MNHEY and CDR2 SMNVEV come from the germline V gene (reference sequence). The V and J ends lost 8 bases and 2 bases, in that order; junction bases with no gene match: 6. In nucleotides, the CDR3 is TGTGCCAGCTCCGGGACTAGCGGGGCGACCTACGAGCAGTACTTC. Translated: CASSGTSGATYEQYF.

The chain has TRBV7-2 and TRBJ2-2, with D maybe TRBD2 (5 bases). Trimming stripped 2 bases from V and 0 bases from J, with 7 bases between. Germline V gives CDR1 SGHTA, CDR2 FQGNSA. The CDR3 extends over 15 amino acids. CDR3 coding DNA: TGTGCCAGCAGCTTATTCGGGACGAACACCGGGGAGCTGTTTTTT. Translation gives CASSLFGTNTGELFF. The complete variable domain, with remaining parts taken from reference TRBV7-2 and TRBJ2-2, reads GAGVSQSPSNKVTEKGKDVELRCDPISGHTALYWYRQSLGQGLEFLIYFQGNSAPDKSGLPSDRFSAERTGGSVSTLTIQRTQQEDSAVYLCASSLFGTNTGELFFGEGSRLTVL.

The V and J genes are TRBV29-1 and TRBJ1-1; D ambiguous. This CDR3 region has 15 residues. V lost 0 bases and J lost 0, with 11 bases in between. Germline CDR1 is SQVTM and CDR2 is ANQGSEA. The CDR3 nucleotides read TGCAGCGTTGAAGATCATGGCACCATGAACACTGAAGCTTTCTTT. This translates into CSVEDHGTMNTEAFF.

The chain uses TRBV5-4 and TRBJ2-1; perhaps TRBD1 as D (6 bases). There are 17 residues in the CDR3. The V gene lost 6 bases and the J gene lost 6 bases, with 25 bases spanning the gap. Germline CDR1 SGHNT, CDR2 YYREEE (reference sequence). DNA of the CDR3: TGTGCCAGCACCAACGGGGTAGAAGGGGGAAGGGGCAATGAGCAGTTCTTC. Protein sequence: CASTNGVEGGRGNEQFF.

The V and J genes are TRBV2 and TRBJ2-3, with 9 nucleotides matching TRBD2. The germline gives CDR1 SNHLY, CDR2 FYNNEI. There are 14 residues in the CDR3. Trimming removed 3 bases from V and 6 bases from J; junction bases left unmatched: 4. The CDR3 is CASSERAGGDTQYF. The DNA for the CDR3 is TGTGCCAGCAGTGAGCGGGCGGGGGGGGATACGCAGTATTTT. Full variable domain (missing parts from reference TRBV2 and TRBJ2-3): EPEVTQTPSHQVTQMGQEVILRCVPISNHLYFYWYRQILGQKVEFLVSFYNNEISEKSEIFDDQFSVERPDGSNFTLKIRSTKLEDSAMYFCASSERAGGDTQYFGPGTRLTVL.